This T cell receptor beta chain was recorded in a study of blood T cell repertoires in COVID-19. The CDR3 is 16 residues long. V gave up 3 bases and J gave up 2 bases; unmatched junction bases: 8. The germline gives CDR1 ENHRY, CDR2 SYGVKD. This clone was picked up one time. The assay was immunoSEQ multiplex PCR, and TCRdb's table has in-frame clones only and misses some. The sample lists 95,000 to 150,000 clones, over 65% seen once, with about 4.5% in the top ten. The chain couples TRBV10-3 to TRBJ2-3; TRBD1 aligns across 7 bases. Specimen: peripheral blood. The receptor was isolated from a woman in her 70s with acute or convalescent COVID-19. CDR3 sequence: CAISDRTGQATDTQYF. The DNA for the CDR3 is TGTGCCATCAGTGATCGGACAGGACAGGCCACAGATACGCAGTATTTT.